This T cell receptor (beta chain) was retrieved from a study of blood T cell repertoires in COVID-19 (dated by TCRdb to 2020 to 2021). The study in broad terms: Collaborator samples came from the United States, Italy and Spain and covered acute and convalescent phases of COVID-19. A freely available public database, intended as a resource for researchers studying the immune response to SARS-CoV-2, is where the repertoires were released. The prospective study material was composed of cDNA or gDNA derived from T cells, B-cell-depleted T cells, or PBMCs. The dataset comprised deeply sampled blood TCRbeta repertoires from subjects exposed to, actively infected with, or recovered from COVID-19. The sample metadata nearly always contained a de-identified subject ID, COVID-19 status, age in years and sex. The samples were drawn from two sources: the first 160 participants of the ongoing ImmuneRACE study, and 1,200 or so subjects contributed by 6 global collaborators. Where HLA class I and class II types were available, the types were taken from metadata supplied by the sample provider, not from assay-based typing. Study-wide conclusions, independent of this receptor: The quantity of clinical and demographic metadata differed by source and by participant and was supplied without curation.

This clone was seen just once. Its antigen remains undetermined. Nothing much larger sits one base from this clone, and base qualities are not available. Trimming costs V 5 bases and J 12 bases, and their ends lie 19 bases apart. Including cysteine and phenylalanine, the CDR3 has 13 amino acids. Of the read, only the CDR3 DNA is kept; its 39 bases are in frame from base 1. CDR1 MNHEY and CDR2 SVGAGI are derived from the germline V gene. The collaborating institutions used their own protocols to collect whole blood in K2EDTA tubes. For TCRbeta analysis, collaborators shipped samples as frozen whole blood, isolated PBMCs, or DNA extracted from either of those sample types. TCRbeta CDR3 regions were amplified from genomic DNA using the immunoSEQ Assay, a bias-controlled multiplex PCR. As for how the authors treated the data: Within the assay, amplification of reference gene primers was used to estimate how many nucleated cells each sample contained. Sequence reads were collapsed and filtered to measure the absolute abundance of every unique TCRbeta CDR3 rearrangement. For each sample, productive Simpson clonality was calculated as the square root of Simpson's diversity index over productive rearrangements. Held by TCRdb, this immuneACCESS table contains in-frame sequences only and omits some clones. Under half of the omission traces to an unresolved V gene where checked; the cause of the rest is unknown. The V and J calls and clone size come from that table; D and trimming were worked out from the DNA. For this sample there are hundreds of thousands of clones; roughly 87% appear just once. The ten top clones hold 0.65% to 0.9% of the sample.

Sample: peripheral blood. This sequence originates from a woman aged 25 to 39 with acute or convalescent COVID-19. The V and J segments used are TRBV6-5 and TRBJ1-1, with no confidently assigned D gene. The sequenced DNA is TGTGCCAGCAGTCTAACGACGGACCGCGGGACTTTCTTT. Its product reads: CASSLTTDRGTFF.